The clone carrying this TCR beta chain was detected only once. The data originate from a study of CD8 T cells in Susac syndrome. The V and J ends lost 1 base and 5 bases, in that order; junction bases with no gene match: 5. Per germline, CDR1 KGHSH and CDR2 LQKENI. The CDR3 totals 15 residues. RNA amounts of roughly 0.45 to 1 ug underwent reverse transcription with random hexamers. TCRdb re-derived calls from the immunoSEQ multiplex PCR reads in MiXCR, one entry per CDR3 protein. The sample lists 200,000 to 250,000 distinct CDR3 sequences; around 93% were seen once. The receptor was isolated from a human donor with multiple sclerosis. The chain uses TRBV18 and TRBJ2-5; 9 nucleotides line up with TRBD2. Sequenced input: CD4+ T cells from PBMCs. In DNA, the CDR3 is TGTGCCAGCTCACCACAGCGGGGGGTGGAGGAGACCCAGTACTTC. The encoded protein is CASSPQRGVEETQYF.